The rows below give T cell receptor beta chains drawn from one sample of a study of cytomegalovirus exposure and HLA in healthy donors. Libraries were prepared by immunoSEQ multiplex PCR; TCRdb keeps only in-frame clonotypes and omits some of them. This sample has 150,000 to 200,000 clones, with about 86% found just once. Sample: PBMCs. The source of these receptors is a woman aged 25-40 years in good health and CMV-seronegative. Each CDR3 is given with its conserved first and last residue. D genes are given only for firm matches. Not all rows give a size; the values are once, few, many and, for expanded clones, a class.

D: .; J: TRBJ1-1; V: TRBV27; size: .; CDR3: CASSLSGTAPEAFF; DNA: TGTGCCAGCAGTTTATCAGGAACAGCCCCTGAAGCTTTCTTT
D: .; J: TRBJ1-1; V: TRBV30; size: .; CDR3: CAWSVLGNTEAFF; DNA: TGTGCCTGGAGTGTACTAGGGAACACTGAAGCTTTCTTT
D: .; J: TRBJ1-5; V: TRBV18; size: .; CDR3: CASSPTRLDTLTPQHF; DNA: TGTGCCAGCTCACCAACGCGATTGGACACCCTCACGCCCCAGCATTTT
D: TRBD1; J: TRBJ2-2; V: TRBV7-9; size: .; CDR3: CASSQTGGRHTGELFF; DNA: TGTGCCAGCAGTCAGACAGGGGGCAGACACACCGGGGAGCTGTTTTTT
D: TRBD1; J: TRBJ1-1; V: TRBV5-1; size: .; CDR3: CASSQEGQGRAFF; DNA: TGCGCCAGCAGCCAGGAGGGACAGGGTCGTGCTTTCTTT
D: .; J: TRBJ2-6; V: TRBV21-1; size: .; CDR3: CASSLSRRDRVSGANVLTF; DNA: TGTGCCAGCAGCTTATCTCGCCGGGACAGGGTCTCTGGGGCCAACGTCCTGACTTTC
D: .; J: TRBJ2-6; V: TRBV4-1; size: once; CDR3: CASSLSPGANVLTF; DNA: TGCGCCAGCAGCCTGTCCCCAGGGGCCAACGTCCTGACTTTC
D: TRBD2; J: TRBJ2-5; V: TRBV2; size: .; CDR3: CASRGLAGTGTQYF; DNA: TGTGCCAGCAGGGGACTAGCGGGGACGGGGACCCAGTACTTC
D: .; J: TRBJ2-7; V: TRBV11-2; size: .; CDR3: CASTPPGRNYEQYF; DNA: TGTGCCAGCACCCCCCCTGGCAGAAACTACGAGCAGTACTTC
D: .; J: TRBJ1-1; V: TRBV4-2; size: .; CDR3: CASSYDQGNTEAFF; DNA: TGTGCCAGCAGCTATGATCAGGGGAACACTGAAGCTTTCTTT
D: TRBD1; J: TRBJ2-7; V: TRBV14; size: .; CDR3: CASSQSGTGVEEQYF; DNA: TGTGCCAGCAGCCAATCCGGAACAGGGGTAGAGGAGCAGTACTTC